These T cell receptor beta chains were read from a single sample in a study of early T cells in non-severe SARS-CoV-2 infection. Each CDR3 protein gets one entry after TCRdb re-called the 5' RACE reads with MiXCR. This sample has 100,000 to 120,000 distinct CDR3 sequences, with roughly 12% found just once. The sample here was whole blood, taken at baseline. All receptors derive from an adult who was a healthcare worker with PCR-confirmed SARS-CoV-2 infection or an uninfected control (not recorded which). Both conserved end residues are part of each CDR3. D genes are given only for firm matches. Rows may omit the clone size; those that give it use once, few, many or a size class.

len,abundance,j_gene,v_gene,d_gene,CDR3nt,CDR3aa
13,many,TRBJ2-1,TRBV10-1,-,TGCGCCAGCTTAAAGGGGCAGCACAATGAGCAGTTCTTC,CASLKGQHNEQFF
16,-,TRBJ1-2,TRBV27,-,TGTGCCAGCAGTCCCTCCACCGGACAAAGAAGCTATGGCTACACCTTC,CASSPSTGQRSYGYTF
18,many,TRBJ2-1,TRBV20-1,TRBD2,TGCAGTGCCCCAGGGGTTAGCGGGGGCCAGAGCTCCTACAATGAGCAGTTCTTC,CSAPGVSGGQSSYNEQFF
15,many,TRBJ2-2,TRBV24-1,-,TGTGCCACCGGTGGGGGGACCCTGAACACCGGGGAGCTGTTTTTT,CATGGGTLNTGELFF
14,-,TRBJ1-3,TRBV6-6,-,TGTGCCACACGACTTATCGAGTCTGGAAACACCATATATTTT,CATRLIESGNTIYF
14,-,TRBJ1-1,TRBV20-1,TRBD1,TGCAGTGCTAGAGGAAGGACAGGGAGGGCTGAAGCTTTCTTT,CSARGRTGRAEAFF
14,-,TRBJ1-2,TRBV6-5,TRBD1,TGTGCCAGCAGCCGGACAGGGGGGTTTTCGGGCTACACCTTC,CASSRTGGFSGYTF
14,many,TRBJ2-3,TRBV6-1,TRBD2,TGTGCCAGCAGAGGACTAGCGGATCTCTATACGCAGTATTTT,CASRGLADLYTQYF
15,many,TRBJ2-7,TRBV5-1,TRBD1,TGCGCCAGCAGCGTCCGGGACAGCTACTCCTACGAGCAGTACTTC,CASSVRDSYSYEQYF
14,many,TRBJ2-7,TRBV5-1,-,TGCGCCAGCAGCTTGCGAGACGTGACGGGAGAGCAGTACTTC,CASSLRDVTGEQYF
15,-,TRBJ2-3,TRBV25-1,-,TGTGCCAGCAGTGAATCTCTGGGTGGCACAGATACGCAGTATTTT,CASSESLGGTDTQYF
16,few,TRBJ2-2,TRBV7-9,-,TGTGCCAGCAGCCCTCCCGGGGGCGGATCCCCCGGGGAGCTGTTTTTT,CASSPPGGGSPGELFF
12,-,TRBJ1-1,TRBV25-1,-,TGTGCCAGCAGTGCCAAGAACACTGAAGCTTTCTTT,CASSAKNTEAFF
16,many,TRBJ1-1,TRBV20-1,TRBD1,TGCAGTGCTAGAGCTATCGGGACAGGGGGAAACACTGAAGCTTTCTTT,CSARAIGTGGNTEAFF
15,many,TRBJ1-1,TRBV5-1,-,TGCGCCAGCAGAATTGCGGGCGTGGGGAACACTGAAGCTTTCTTT,CASRIAGVGNTEAFF
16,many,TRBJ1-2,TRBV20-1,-,TGCAGTGCTAGAGATGCGGGCACAGGGAGTGGTTATGGCTACACCTTC,CSARDAGTGSGYGYTF
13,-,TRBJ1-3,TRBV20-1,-,TGCAGTGCTAGAGTAACCCAGGAAAACACCATATATTTT,CSARVTQENTIYF
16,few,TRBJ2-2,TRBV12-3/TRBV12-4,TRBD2,TGTGCCAGCAGACCACATAGCGGGAGTCACACCGGGGAGCTGTTTTTT,CASRPHSGSHTGELFF
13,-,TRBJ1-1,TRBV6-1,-,TGTGCCAGCAGGGTACAGCAGAACACTGAAGCTTTCTTT,CASRVQQNTEAFF
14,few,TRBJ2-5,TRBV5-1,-,TGCGCCAGCAGACCGGGGCTAGGGCAAGAGACCCAGTACTTC,CASRPGLGQETQYF
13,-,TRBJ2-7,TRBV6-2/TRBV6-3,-,TGTGCCAGCAGTCGGACCCTGACCTACGAGCAGTACTTC,CASSRTLTYEQYF
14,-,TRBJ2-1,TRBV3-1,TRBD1,TGTGCCAGCAGTCCGGACAGGGTCTACAATGAGCAGTTCTTC,CASSPDRVYNEQFF
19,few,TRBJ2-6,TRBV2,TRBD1,TGTGTCAGCAGGCCCTTAGGGACAGGGGCCCTCTCTGGGGCCAACGTCCTGACTTTC,CVSRPLGTGALSGANVLTF
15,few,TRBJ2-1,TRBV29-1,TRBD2,TGCAGCGTTGGCTTTAGCGGGAGAGGAACGAATGAGCAGTTCTTC,CSVGFSGRGTNEQFF
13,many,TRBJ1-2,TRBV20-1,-,TGCAGTGCTAGAGATCTCCGAAGGGATGGCTACACCTTC,CSARDLRRDGYTF
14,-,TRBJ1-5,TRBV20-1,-,TGCAGTGCTACGGAAAACTATAGCAATCAGCCCCAGCATTTT,CSATENYSNQPQHF
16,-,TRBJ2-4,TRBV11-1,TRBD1,TGTGCCAGCAGCTTACGTCCCCGGGACAGGGGAAACATTCAGTACTTC,CASSLRPRDRGNIQYF
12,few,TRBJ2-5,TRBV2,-,TGTGCCAGCAGTGGGACAGTCGAGACCCAGTACTTC,CASSGTVETQYF
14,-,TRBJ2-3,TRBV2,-,TGTGCCAGCAGGCCCGGGACGATGACAGATACGCAGTATTTT,CASRPGTMTDTQYF
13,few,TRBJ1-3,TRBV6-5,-,TGTGCCAGCAGACAGGGAGGCGGAAACACCATATATTTT,CASRQGGGNTIYF
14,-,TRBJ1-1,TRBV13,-,TGTGCCAGCAGCTATCCGGGACGGTCTCCTGAAGCTTTCTTT,CASSYPGRSPEAFF
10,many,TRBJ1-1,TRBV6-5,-,TGTGCCAGCAGTTACTCGCCCGCTTTCTTT,CASSYSPAFF
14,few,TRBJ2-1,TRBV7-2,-,TGTGCCAGCAGCTTAAGCCTACTTTACAATGAGCAGTTCTTC,CASSLSLLYNEQFF
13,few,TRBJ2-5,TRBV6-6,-,TGTGCCAGCACTCAGGACCGCCGGGAGACCCAGTACTTC,CASTQDRRETQYF
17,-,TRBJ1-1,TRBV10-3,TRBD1,TGTGCCATCAGTGAGCGTCCGGGACAGAGAGTGAACACTGAAGCTTTCTTT,CAISERPGQRVNTEAFF
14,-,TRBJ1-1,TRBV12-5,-,TGTGCTAGTGGTTTGTATGGGCCGAACACTGAAGCTTTCTTT,CASGLYGPNTEAFF
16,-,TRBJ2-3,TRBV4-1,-,TGCGCCAGCAGCCAAGTTAGGGGAAGGAATGCAGATACGCAGTATTTT,CASSQVRGRNADTQYF
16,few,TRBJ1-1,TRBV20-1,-,TGCAGTGCCCCTGACTTCCAGGGGAGATCGGGAACTGAAGCTTTCTTT,CSAPDFQGRSGTEAFF
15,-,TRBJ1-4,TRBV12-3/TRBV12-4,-,TGTGCCAGCAGTTTGGCAGGGTTAGCTAATGAAAAACTGTTTTTT,CASSLAGLANEKLFF
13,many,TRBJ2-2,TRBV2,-,TGTGCCAGCAGTGAAGTGGTTTACGGGGAGCTGTTTTTT,CASSEVVYGELFF
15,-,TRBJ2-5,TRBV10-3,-,TGTGCCATCAGTGAGTCCGCAGATCGGGGCGAGACCCAGTACTTC,CAISESADRGETQYF
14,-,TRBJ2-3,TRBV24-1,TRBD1,TGTGCCACCAGTGATACTCAGGGGGCAGATACGCAGTATTTT,CATSDTQGADTQYF
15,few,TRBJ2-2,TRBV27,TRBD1,TGTGCCAGCAGTCGCGACAGGGCCAACACCGGGGAGCTGTTTTTT,CASSRDRANTGELFF
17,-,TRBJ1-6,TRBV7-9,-,TGTGCCAGCAGCTTCAGTGCAGGGAGCTCCTATAATTCACCCCTCCACTTT,CASSFSAGSSYNSPLHF
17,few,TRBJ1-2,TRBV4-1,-,TGCGCCAGCAGCCAAGGATGGGGTGGGATGGCTAACTATGGCTACACCTTC,CASSQGWGGMANYGYTF
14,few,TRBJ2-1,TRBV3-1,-,TGTGCCAGCAGCCAAGGCCCTCCCTACAATGAGCAGTTCTTC,CASSQGPPYNEQFF
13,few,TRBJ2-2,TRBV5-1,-,TGCGCCAGCAGCTTGGCCTTATCCGGGGAGCTGTTTTTT,CASSLALSGELFF
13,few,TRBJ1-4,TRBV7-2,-,TGTGCCAGCAGCATTCACAGGGACGAAAAACTGTTTTTT,CASSIHRDEKLFF
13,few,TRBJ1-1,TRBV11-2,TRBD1,TGTGCCAGCAGGGGACAGATAAACACTGAAGCTTTCTTT,CASRGQINTEAFF
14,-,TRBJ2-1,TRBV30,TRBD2,TGTGCCTGGAATATGGCTAGCGGGGATAGTGAGCAGTTCTTC,CAWNMASGDSEQFF
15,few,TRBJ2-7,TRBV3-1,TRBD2,TGTGCCAGCAGCCATGGGACTAGCGGGAGGACCGAGCAGTACTTC,CASSHGTSGRTEQYF
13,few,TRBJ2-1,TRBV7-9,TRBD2,TGTGCCAGCAGGGGACTAGTTAACAATGAGCAGTTCTTC,CASRGLVNNEQFF
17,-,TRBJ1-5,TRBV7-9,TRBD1,TGTGCCAGCAGCTTGGGACAGGCCCCATATAGCAATCAGCCCCAGCATTTT,CASSLGQAPYSNQPQHF
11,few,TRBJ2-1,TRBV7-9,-,TGTGACAGCAGCCCCCTACATGAGCAGTTCTTC,CDSSPLHEQFF
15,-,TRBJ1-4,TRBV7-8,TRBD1,TGTGCCAGCAGCTTAGCGGGACAGGGAGATGAAAAACTGTTTTTT,CASSLAGQGDEKLFF
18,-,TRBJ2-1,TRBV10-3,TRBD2,TGTGCCATCAGTGACCCTGGACTAGCGGGCGGCTCCTACAATGAGCAGTTCTTC,CAISDPGLAGGSYNEQFF
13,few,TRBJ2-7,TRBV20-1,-,TGCAGTGCCCCCGGGGGCAGCTCCTACGAGCAGTACTTC,CSAPGGSSYEQYF
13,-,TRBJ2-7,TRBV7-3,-,TGTGCCAGCAGCTTAAGTAGGGTCCACGAGCAGTACTTC,CASSLSRVHEQYF
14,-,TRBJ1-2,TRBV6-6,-,TGTGCCAGCAGTTACTCGGGAGGAAACAATGGCTACACCTTC,CASSYSGGNNGYTF
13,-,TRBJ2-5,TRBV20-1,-,TGCAGTGCTTTCTTTACGCGGGGAGAGACCCAGTACTTC,CSAFFTRGETQYF